A single sample is the source of the 6 T cell receptor beta chains below, sequenced in a study of cytomegalovirus exposure and HLA in healthy donors. PCR amplification relied on 60 Vbeta primers (plus 13 Jbeta primers). This table comes from immunoSEQ multiplex PCR, and its TCRdb copy is limited to in-frame clones, with some not included. The table shows approximately 160,000 clones, with approximately 80% occurring only once. Input material: PBMCs. The receptors derive from a man younger than 30 in good health and CMV-seronegative.

V and J are TRBV10-3 and TRBJ2-2; 7 bases are shared with TRBD1. Germline V gene sequence: CDR1 ENHRY, CDR2 SYGVKD. V lost 7 bases to trimming and J lost 1 base; unmatched junction nucleotides: 9. CDR3 size: 16 residues. In DNA form, the CDR3 reads TGTGCCATCAACAGACACAGGGGCGAGAACACCGGGGAGCTGTTTTTT. The encoded protein is CAINRHRGENTGELFF.

The sample holds a few counts of this clone. The chain uses TRBV6-5 and TRBJ2-7; D may be TRBD1 (6 bases). The CDR3 sequence is 15 residues long. Germline V gene lookup returns CDR1 MNHEY and CDR2 SVGAGI. V was shortened by 2 bases and J by 0 bases, with 11 bases between the two germline ends. The CDR3 bases are TGTGCCAGCAGTTACAACAGGGTCCGCTCCTACGAGCAGTACTTC. It encodes CASSYNRVRSYEQYF.

In DNA, the CDR3 is TGTGCCGGCAATTCGGGACTAGCGGGAGACGAGCAGTACTTC. Protein: CAGNSGLAGDEQYF. The rearrangement joins TRBV27 to TRBJ2-7; 14 nucleotides line up with TRBD2. Germline V gene sequence: CDR1 MNHEY, CDR2 SMNVEV (reference sequence). V shed 11 bases and J 5 bases; nucleotides not matched to a gene: 8. The CDR3 has 14 residues.

The count of this clone is one. The chain couples TRBV29-1 to TRBJ1-1; D is ambiguous. Germline CDR1 reads SQVTM; CDR2 reads ANQGSEA. Trimming removed 4 bases at V and 0 bases at J, with 12 bases between. This CDR3 spans 14 amino acids. CDR3 bases: TGCAGCGTTGGTGGGCCGGGAGTGAACACTGAAGCTTTCTTT. Residues: CSVGGPGVNTEAFF.

The chain uses TRBV18 and TRBJ2-5; TRBD1 agrees at 9 bases. CDR1 and CDR2 (germline): KGHSH, LQKENI. J gave up 3 bases and V 5 bases, and 4 bases lay outside the gene matches. This CDR3 contains 14 residues. The CDR3 region is CASSYRDREETQYF. In DNA, the CDR3 is TGTGCCAGCTCATACCGGGACAGGGAAGAGACCCAGTACTTC.

The chain employs TRBV20-1 and TRBJ2-5, with TRBD2 identical over 7 bases. CDR3 length: 10 amino acids. The V and J ends lost 6 bases and 10 bases, in that order; junction bases with no gene match: 5. Per germline, CDR1 DFQATT and CDR2 SNEGSKA (reference sequence). In nucleotides, the CDR3 is TGCAGTGCCCGGGAGGTAATCCAGTACTTC. Protein: CSAREVIQYF.